This T cell receptor (beta chain) was sequenced during a study of blood T cell repertoires in COVID-19 (TCRdb year 2020). Context from the whole study: Samples from collaborators originated in the United States, Italy and Spain and spanned both the acute and convalescent phases of COVID-19. The prospective study material was composed of cDNA or gDNA derived from T cells, B-cell-depleted T cells, or PBMCs. Deeply sampled blood TCRbeta repertoires from subjects exposed to, actively infected with, or recovered from COVID-19 were included in the dataset. A freely available public database, intended as a resource for researchers studying the immune response to SARS-CoV-2, is where the repertoires were released. The sample metadata nearly always contained a de-identified subject ID, COVID-19 status, age in years and sex. Samples came from the ongoing ImmuneRACE study (first 160 participants) plus 1,254 subjects from 6 global collaborators. Where HLA class I and class II types were available, the types were taken from metadata supplied by the sample provider, not from assay-based typing.

Comment on this clone: It lacks a known antigen. The record has no base qualities; no much larger clone is one base away.

The study at large found these results: Clinical and demographic metadata were provided uncurated, with the amount varying by source and participant.

The collaborating institutions used their own protocols to collect whole blood in K2EDTA tubes. For TCRbeta analysis, collaborators shipped samples in one of three forms: frozen whole blood, isolated PBMCs, or DNA extracted from either of those sample types. Including cysteine and phenylalanine, the CDR3 has 13 amino acids. CDR3 DNA is the only sequence kept; it has 39 bases, read in frame from the first base. CDR1 and CDR2 are drawn from the germline V gene: SGDLS, YYNGEE. Trimming costs V 6 bases and J 3 bases, and their ends lie 12 bases apart. TCRbeta CDR3 regions were amplified from genomic DNA by means of the immunoSEQ Assay, a bias-controlled multiplex PCR. As for the original processing: The number of nucleated cells in each sample was estimated from the amplification of reference gene primers within the assay. To quantify the absolute abundance of each unique TCRbeta CDR3 rearrangement, sequence reads were collapsed and filtered. For each sample, productive Simpson clonality was calculated as the square root of Simpson's diversity index over productive rearrangements. Entries here come from immuneACCESS through TCRdb and include only in-frame sequences with V and J called. Some clones fail to appear in such tables; in the studies checked, an unresolved V gene covers under half of the shortfall, and the cause of the remainder is unknown. The D gene and trimming were derived from the DNA, and the V and J assignments and clone size from that table. For this sample the table gives around 80,000 clones, of which 88% were detected only once. Around 9% of the sample is held by the ten biggest clonotypes.

Sequenced material: peripheral blood. This receptor was taken from a human donor in a cohort sampled during active COVID-19. The rearranged chain carries TRBV9 and TRBJ1-1; TRBD1 might be the D gene, on 6 matching bases. The nucleotides read TGTGCCAGCACCGCGGACAGTCACACTGAAGCTTTCTTT. It codes for CASTADSHTEAFF.